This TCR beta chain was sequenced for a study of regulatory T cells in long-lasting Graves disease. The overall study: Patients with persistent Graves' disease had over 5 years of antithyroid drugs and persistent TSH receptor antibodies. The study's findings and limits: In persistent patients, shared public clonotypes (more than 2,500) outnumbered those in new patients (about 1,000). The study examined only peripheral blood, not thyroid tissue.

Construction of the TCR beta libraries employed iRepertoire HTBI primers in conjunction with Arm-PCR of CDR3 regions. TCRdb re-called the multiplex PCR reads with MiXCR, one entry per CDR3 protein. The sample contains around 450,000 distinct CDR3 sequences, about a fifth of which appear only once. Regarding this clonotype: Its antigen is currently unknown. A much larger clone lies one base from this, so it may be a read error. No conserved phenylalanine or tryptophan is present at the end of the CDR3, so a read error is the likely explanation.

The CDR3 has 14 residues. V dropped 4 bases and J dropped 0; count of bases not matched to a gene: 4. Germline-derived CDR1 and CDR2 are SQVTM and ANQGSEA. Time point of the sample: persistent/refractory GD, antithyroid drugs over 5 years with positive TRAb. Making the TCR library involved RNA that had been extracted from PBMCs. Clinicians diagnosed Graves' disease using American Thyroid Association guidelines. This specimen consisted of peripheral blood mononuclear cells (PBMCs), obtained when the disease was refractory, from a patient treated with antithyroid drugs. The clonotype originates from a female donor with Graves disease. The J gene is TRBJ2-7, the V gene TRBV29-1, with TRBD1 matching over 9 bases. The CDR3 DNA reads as TGCAGCGTTGGGGGACAGGGTAGCTCCTACGAGCAGTACCTC. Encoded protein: CSVGGQGSSYEQYL.